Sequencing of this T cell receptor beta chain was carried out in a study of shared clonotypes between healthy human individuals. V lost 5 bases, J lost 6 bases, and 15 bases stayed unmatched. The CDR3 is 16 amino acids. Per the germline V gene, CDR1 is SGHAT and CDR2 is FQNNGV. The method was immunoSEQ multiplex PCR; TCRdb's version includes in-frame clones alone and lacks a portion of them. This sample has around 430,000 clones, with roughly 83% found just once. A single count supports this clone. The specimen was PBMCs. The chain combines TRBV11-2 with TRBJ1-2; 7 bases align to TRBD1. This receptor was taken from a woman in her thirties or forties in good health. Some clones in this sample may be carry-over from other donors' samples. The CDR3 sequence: CASSQRGRAVSNGYTF. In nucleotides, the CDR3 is TGTGCCAGCAGCCAGAGGGGGCGAGCGGTGTCCAATGGCTACACCTTC.